This T cell receptor (beta chain) was observed in a study of blood T cell repertoires in COVID-19. Study-wide context: T cells, B-cell-depleted T cells, or PBMCs supplied cDNA or gDNA.

The study recruited people aged about 18 to 90 years across approximately 23 US areas. Each participant's cohort was designated according to participant-reported clinical history. Profiling relied on immunoSEQ multiplex PCR, and the TCRdb table lists in-frame clones only, not all of them. In the table there are fewer than 500,000 clones, 85% to 90% of which are singletons. V lost 6 bases and J lost 4, with 12 bases in between. The germline gives CDR1 LNHDA, CDR2 SQIVND (reference sequence). CDR3 length equals 13 residues. The sequenced material came from PBMCs or T cells enriched from blood (not recorded which). The chain employs TRBV19 and TRBJ1-2; D uncertain. This TCR derives from a man aged 25 to 45 who had recovered from COVID-19. CDR3 amino acids: CASSGELTYGYTF. For the CDR3, the DNA is TGTGCCAGTAGCGGAGAACTTACCTATGGCTACACCTTC.